The 21 T cell receptor beta chains listed next were all sequenced from one sample in a study of cytomegalovirus exposure and HLA in healthy donors. Assay: immunoSEQ multiplex PCR; the TCRdb copy retains only in-frame clones and omits some. The sample records tens of thousands of clones, approximately 94% being singletons. Sequenced input: PBMCs. Receptors were obtained from a woman aged 18-30 years in good health and CMV-seropositive.

The V gene is TRBV5-4, the J gene TRBJ2-5; 14 bases are shared with TRBD2. Per the germline V gene, CDR1 is SGHNT and CDR2 is YYREEE (reference sequence). The CDR3 extends over 17 amino acids. The J segment lost 5 bases and the V segment lost 3 bases, leaving 9 bases of the junction unmatched. In nucleotides, the CDR3 is TGTGCCAGCAGCTCCGCGGGACTAGCGGGAGTTTATGAGACCCAGTACTTC. Protein sequence: CASSSAGLAGVYETQYF.

This chain links TRBV6-4 with TRBJ1-1, with D perhaps TRBD1 (6 bases). With 6 bases removed from V and 2 bases from J, the gap between germline ends came to 13 bases. Per the germline V gene, CDR1 is MRHNA and CDR2 is SNTAGT. This CDR3 has 14 residues. The CDR3 reads CASRDKQGNTEAFF. In DNA, the CDR3 is TGTGCCAGCAGGGACAAACAGGGTAACACTGAAGCTTTCTTT.

This chain links TRBV28 with TRBJ1-6, with TRBD1 matching 10 bases. This CDR3 comprises 17 residues. Germline CDR1 is MDHEN and CDR2 is SYDVKM. Germline trimming cut 2 bases from V and 4 bases from J; bases unmatched to any gene: 5. The CDR3 sequence is CASSLAGQGGYNSPLHF. CDR3 DNA: TGTGCCAGCAGTTTAGCTGGACAGGGGGGTTATAATTCACCCCTCCACTTT.

V gene TRBV19 combines with J gene TRBJ1-6; TRBD1 matches at 7 bases. Losses at the gene ends were 6 bases for V and 9 bases for J; bases not matched to a gene: 11. This CDR3 spans 15 amino acids. CDR1 and CDR2 (germline): LNHDA, SQIVND (reference sequence). The CDR3 spells CASSVTGTAGSPLHF. CDR3 bases: TGTGCCAGTAGCGTTACCGGGACAGCCGGTTCACCCCTCCACTTT.

The CDR3 bases are TGTGCCAGTAGTATAGATTCGGAGGCGAACACTGAAGCTTTCTTT. This encodes CASSIDSEANTEAFF. The chain is built from TRBV19 and TRBJ1-1; no firm D call. The CDR3 runs 15 residues. Deletions cut 0 bases from V and 1 base from J, with 9 bases between. In germline, CDR1 is LNHDA, CDR2 SQIVND (reference sequence).

This chain connects TRBV6-4 to TRBJ2-2; 10 bases are shared with TRBD1. The CDR3 contains 18 residues. The germline V gene has CDR1 MRHNA and CDR2 SNTAGT. The trim removed 6 bases at V and 4 bases at J, leaving 14 bases unmatched. CDR3 protein: CASRPSDRGQSGTGELFF. The CDR3 DNA sequence: TGTGCCAGCAGACCCTCCGACAGGGGGCAATCTGGCACCGGGGAGCTGTTTTTT.

The rearrangement joins TRBV19 to TRBJ1-1; D gene ambiguous. Germline V lookup: CDR1 LNHDA, CDR2 SQIVND (reference sequence). The CDR3 extends over 14 amino acids. V dropped 5 bases and J dropped 2 bases, with 12 bases sitting between them. In nucleotides, the CDR3 is TGTGCCAGTAGTCAGCCGAGGGTTAACACTGAAGCTTTCTTT. Protein: CASSQPRVNTEAFF.

This chain connects TRBV7-9 to TRBJ2-1; weak D call: TRBD2 (7 bases). This CDR3 spans 14 amino acids. V lost 5 bases and J 2 bases, leaving 10 bases between the germline ends. The germline V gene has CDR1 SEHNR and CDR2 FQNEAQ (reference sequence). CDR3: CASSPRGPYNEQFF. The CDR3, as DNA: TGTGCCAGCAGCCCGCGGGGGCCCTACAATGAGCAGTTCTTC.

This clone was detected only once. The CDR3 DNA reads as TGTGCCAGCAGCCAAGATACCGGACAGGGTTGGGGTGAAAAACTGTTTTTT. Residues: CASSQDTGQGWGEKLFF. The chain couples TRBV4-2 to TRBJ1-4, with 8 bases that match TRBD1. Per germline, CDR1 LGHNA and CDR2 YNFKEQ. The ends lost 0 bases at V and 7 bases at J; junction bases unmatched: 10. This CDR3 has 17 amino acids.

The chain employs TRBV28 and TRBJ1-5, with 9 bases fitting TRBD1. The germline V gene encodes CDR1 MDHEN and CDR2 SYDVKM. The V and J ends lost 6 bases and 3 bases, in that order; junction bases with no gene match: 6. The CDR3 runs to 15 residues. Here the CDR3 reads CASRSGTGNNQPQHF. For the CDR3, the DNA is TGTGCCAGCAGGTCCGGGACAGGGAACAATCAGCCCCAGCATTTT.

The chain joins TRBV19 to TRBJ2-1; D may be TRBD2 (6 bases). The V gene lost 5 bases and the J gene lost 9 bases, with 20 bases spanning the gap. Per the germline V gene, CDR1 is LNHDA and CDR2 is SQIVND (reference sequence). The CDR3 has 15 amino acids. For the CDR3, the DNA is TGTGCCAGTAGTTTCGGGACTCAAAAGGGTGGTGAGCAGTTCTTC. This codes for CASSFGTQKGGEQFF.

The V and J genes are TRBV5-1 and TRBJ1-3; TRBD1 might be the D (5 bases). The CDR3 loop spans 17 amino acids. Trimming cost V 0 bases and J 4 bases, with 17 bases left between them. Germline CDR1 SGHRS, CDR2 YFSETQ. Here the CDR3 reads CASSLAIGGERGNTIYF. The DNA for the CDR3 is TGCGCCAGCAGCTTGGCCATAGGAGGGGAGCGCGGAAACACCATATATTTT.

The count of this clone is one. The rearrangement links TRBV6-6 to TRBJ2-2; 8 bases line up with TRBD2. With V trimmed by 6 bases and J by 7 bases, 10 bases remained unmatched. CDR1 is MNHNY and CDR2 is SVGAGI in the germline V gene (reference sequence). The CDR3 has 15 amino acids. The CDR3 sequence: CASSPLGTRIGELFF. CDR3 bases: TGTGCCAGCAGCCCTCTCGGGACTAGAATCGGGGAGCTGTTTTTT.

This chain connects TRBV5-1 to TRBJ2-7; TRBD1 might be the D (6 bases). CDR1 is SGHRS, CDR2 YFSETQ, per germline. The CDR3 is 13 amino acids. V lost 0 bases and J lost 6, with 10 bases in between. CDR3 protein: CASSLDRAAEQYF. In nucleotides, the CDR3 is TGCGCCAGCAGCTTGGACAGGGCCGCCGAGCAGTACTTC.

This rearrangement joins TRBV10-3 to TRBJ2-1; perhaps TRBD2 as D (5 bases). Germline V gene lookup returns CDR1 ENHRY and CDR2 SYGVKD. CDR3 length: 13 amino acids. V lost 5 bases and J lost 6, with 11 bases in between. In DNA form, the CDR3 reads TGTGCCATCAGTCCGGATCGGGGCAATGAGCAGTTCTTC. It is translated as CAISPDRGNEQFF.

The chain carries TRBV5-4 and TRBJ2-5; weak D call: TRBD1 (6 bases). The V gene lost 0 bases and the J gene lost 4 bases, with 10 bases spanning the gap. In germline, CDR1 is SGHNT, CDR2 YYREEE (reference sequence). The CDR3 covers 14 residues. The CDR3 DNA reads as TGTGCCAGCAGCTTGGACCAGGGGCGAGAGACCCAGTACTTC. It codes for CASSLDQGRETQYF.

This clone was recorded only once. The CDR3 is CASSSGGSKHEQYF. DNA for the CDR3: TGTGCCAGCAGTTCGGGCGGGAGTAAACACGAGCAGTACTTC. This rearrangement joins TRBV28 to TRBJ2-7; 7 nucleotides line up with TRBD2. This CDR3 has 14 amino acids. V lost 4 bases to trimming and J lost 5 bases; unmatched junction nucleotides: 8. Germline values: CDR1 MDHEN, CDR2 SYDVKM.

This clone was recorded once. The V call is TRBV15, the J call TRBJ1-5, with 11 bases aligning to TRBD1. With V trimmed by 1 base and J by 1 base, 6 bases remained unmatched. Germline CDR1 is LNHNV and CDR2 is YYDKDF (reference sequence). CDR3 length equals 18 residues. The CDR3 protein is CATSRGTGGAGSNQPQHF. The CDR3 DNA reads as TGTGCCACCAGCAGAGGGACAGGGGGCGCCGGGAGCAATCAGCCCCAGCATTTT.

The chain joins TRBV7-9 to TRBJ2-2, with 9 bases matching TRBD1. The CDR3 loop spans 16 amino acids. CDR1 is SEHNR, CDR2 FQNEAQ, per germline (reference sequence). J was trimmed by 1 base and V by 5 bases; bases with no gene match: 5. CDR3 sequence (DNA): TGTGCCAGCAGCCGACTGACAGGGGGGAACACCGGGGAGCTGTTTTTT. Translation gives CASSRLTGGNTGELFF.

This clone was seen just once. This sequence joins TRBV7-9 and TRBJ1-1, with D uncertain. Germline loops: CDR1 SEHNR, CDR2 FQNEAQ (reference sequence). The V gene lost 5 bases and the J gene lost 1 base, with 5 bases spanning the gap. The length of the CDR3 is 12 residues. In nucleotides, the CDR3 is TGTGCCAGCAGCCGAGGGAACACTGAAGCTTTCTTT. Encoded protein: CASSRGNTEAFF.

The chain carries TRBV19 and TRBJ2-7, with TRBD2 as a possible D gene (6 bases). The CDR3 has 15 residues. The V end lost 0 bases, the J end lost 2 bases, and 11 bases lay between the germline ends. Germline V gene data show CDR1 as LNHDA and CDR2 as SQIVND (reference sequence). CDR3 in amino acids: CASSIDPGLPYEQYF. For the CDR3, the DNA is TGTGCCAGTAGTATAGACCCGGGACTCCCCTACGAGCAGTACTTC.